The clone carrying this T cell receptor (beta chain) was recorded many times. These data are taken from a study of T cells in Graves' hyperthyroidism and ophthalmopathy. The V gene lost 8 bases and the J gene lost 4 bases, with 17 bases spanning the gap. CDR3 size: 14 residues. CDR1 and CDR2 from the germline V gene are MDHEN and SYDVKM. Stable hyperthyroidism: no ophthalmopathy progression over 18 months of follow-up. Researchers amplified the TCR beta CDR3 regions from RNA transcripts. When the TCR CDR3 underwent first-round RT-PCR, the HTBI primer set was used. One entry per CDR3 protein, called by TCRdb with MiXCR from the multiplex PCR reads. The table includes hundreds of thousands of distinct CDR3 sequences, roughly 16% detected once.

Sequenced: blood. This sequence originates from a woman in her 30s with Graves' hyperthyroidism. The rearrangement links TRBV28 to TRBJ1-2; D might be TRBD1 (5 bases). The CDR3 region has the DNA TGTGCCAGCCGTCCTTGGGGCAGCCCCTATGGCTACACCTTC. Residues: CASRPWGSPYGYTF.